The clone carrying this TCR beta chain was found once. These data originate in a study of blood T cells in healthy people across ages. This CDR3 region has 15 residues. Germline CDR1 and CDR2: DFQATT and SNEGSKA (reference sequence). V lost 5 bases and J lost 3; bases outside the gene matches: 11. It was with a sample-barcoded 5' primer and a J-beta primer mix that a second PCR of about 6 to 11 cycles was run. TCRdb processed the 5' RACE reads anew with MiXCR; each CDR3 protein has one entry. The sample contains some 760,000 distinct CDR3 sequences, 20% to 25% of which appear only once. The same specimen was also included in a second study, on T cells of mothers and their children.

This chain connects TRBV20-1 to TRBJ2-7; 9 bases agree with TRBD2. Material for sequencing was blood. The sequence came from a boy younger than 18 in good health. The CDR3 loop reads CSAAIWLAGYYEQYF. In nucleotides, the CDR3 is TGCAGTGCTGCAATATGGCTAGCGGGGTACTACGAGCAGTACTTC.